These 31 T cell receptor beta chains were sequenced from one sample in a study of identifying expanded T cells in peripheral blood. Data came from immunoSEQ multiplex PCR; TCRdb stores just in-frame clones and leaves some out. The data show about 58,000 clones, around 86% seen once. Sequencing was done on a sample of blood. The receptor set was obtained from a person aged 18 to 70 in good health.

This clone occurred a few times. The chain joins TRBV10-3 to TRBJ2-3; weak D call: TRBD1 (5 bases). The V end lost 5 bases, the J end lost 2 bases, and 8 bases lay between the germline ends. The CDR3 is made up of 13 amino acids. Germline V CDR1 and CDR2: ENHRY, SYGVKD. CDR3 coding DNA: TGTGCCATCAGTCCAGGGTTCACAGATACGCAGTATTTT. Translating gives CAISPGFTDTQYF.

V usage is TRBV9 and J usage is TRBJ2-6; perhaps TRBD2 as D (5 bases). There are 14 residues in the CDR3. V was cut by 5 bases and J by 4 bases, with 10 bases left in between. Germline assignment: CDR1 SGDLS and CDR2 YYNGEE. The CDR3 protein is CASREGAGANVLTF. CDR3 DNA: TGTGCCAGCAGAGAGGGCGCAGGGGCCAACGTCCTGACTTTC. Supplemented by reference TRBV9 and TRBJ2-6, the full variable domain reads DSGVTQTPKHLITATGQRVTLRCSPRSGDLSVYWYQQSLDQGLQFLIQYYNGEERAKGNILERFSAQQFPDLHSELNLSSLELGDSALYFCASREGAGANVLTFGAGSRLTVL.

This clone was detected once. This CDR3 reads CSAGTSDTQYF. DNA for the CDR3: TGCAGTGCTGGGACGAGCGATACGCAGTATTTT. This chain joins TRBV20-1 and TRBJ2-3; D is tentatively TRBD1 or TRBD2 (5 bases each). V lost 5 bases and J 6 bases, leaving 9 bases between the germline ends. Germline CDR1 and CDR2: DFQATT and SNEGSKA (reference sequence). The CDR3 has 11 amino acids.

This chain links TRBV11-2 with TRBJ2-1; D might be TRBD1 or TRBD2, each matching 5 bases. V lost 5 bases and J lost 9, with 20 bases in between. CDR1 and CDR2 from the germline V gene are SGHAT and FQNNGV. This CDR3 has 15 amino acids. CDR3 DNA: TGTGCCAGCAGCCCCGGGGCTCCCTCTCGAAGTGAGCAGTTCTTC. Translating it yields CASSPGAPSRSEQFF.

The V gene is TRBV2, the J gene TRBJ2-2; D may correspond to TRBD1 or TRBD2 (6 bases each). V was pared by 8 bases and J by 5 bases, with 21 bases between. The CDR3 has 16 residues. Germline V gene sequence: CDR1 SNHLY, CDR2 FYNNEI. The CDR3 here is CASGLGRGGGTGELFF. The DNA for the CDR3 is TGTGCCAGCGGTCTGGGCAGGGGAGGAGGAACCGGGGAGCTGTTTTTT.

The chain carries TRBV29-1 and TRBJ2-1; a weak D match, TRBD2 (5 bases). CDR3 length: 13 amino acids. The germline V gene has CDR1 SQVTM and CDR2 ANQGSEA. Trimming left V 4 bases short and J 8 bases short, with 15 bases between. CDR3 protein: CSVGASSADEQFF. The CDR3 DNA is TGCAGCGTTGGGGCTAGCTCGGCCGATGAGCAGTTCTTC.

The chain carries TRBV6-6 and TRBJ2-7, with D possibly TRBD2 on 6 matching bases. This CDR3 region has 14 residues. Germline CDR1 reads MNHNY; CDR2 reads SVGAGI (reference sequence). V lost 1 base and J 3 bases, leaving 10 bases between the germline ends. DNA of the CDR3: TGTGCCAGCAGTTACTTGGGGGGAAACTACGAGCAGTACTTC. Protein sequence: CASSYLGGNYEQYF.

This chain connects TRBV29-1 to TRBJ1-3, with D maybe TRBD1 (5 bases). The germline V gene has CDR1 SQVTM and CDR2 ANQGSEA. V was trimmed by 3 bases and J by 2 bases, leaving 11 bases between them. This CDR3 has 14 amino acids. The DNA for the CDR3 is TGCAGCGTTGACACGGGGGAAGCTGGAAACACCATATATTTT. This codes for CSVDTGEAGNTIYF.

This chain uses TRBV29-1 with TRBJ2-5; D gene unclear. There are 13 residues in the CDR3. Per germline, CDR1 SQVTM and CDR2 ANQGSEA. Trimming shortened V by 5 bases and J by 5 bases, and 15 bases separated the two germline ends. CDR3 in amino acids: CSVPSTSTETQYF. CDR3 coding DNA: TGCAGCGTTCCATCGACATCGACCGAGACCCAGTACTTC.

The V and J genes are TRBV5-4 and TRBJ2-2; 9 nucleotides align to TRBD2. Germline V gene lookup returns CDR1 SGHNT and CDR2 YYREEE (reference sequence). The CDR3 contains 19 residues. Unmatched junction bases numbered 14, after V lost 4 bases and J lost 1 base. For the CDR3, the DNA is TGTGCCAGCAGCCGCGAGGAGGCGAGCGGGAGGCTGAACACCGGGGAGCTGTTTTTT. It yields the protein CASSREEASGRLNTGELFF.

The chain recombines TRBV10-2 with TRBJ1-1, with TRBD1 matching 7 bases. The V and J ends lost 7 bases and 7 bases, in that order; junction bases with no gene match: 9. The CDR3 consists of 13 residues. Looked up from germline, CDR1 is WSHSY and CDR2 is SAAADI. This CDR3 is CASIPGGGIEAFF. In DNA, the CDR3 is TGCGCCAGCATCCCAGGGGGGGGCATTGAAGCTTTCTTT.

This sequence joins TRBV5-1 and TRBJ2-2, with a weak D call TRBD2 (6 bases). The CDR3 totals 12 residues. Trimming removed 5 bases from V and 7 bases from J, with 9 bases in between. Germline values: CDR1 SGHRS, CDR2 YFSETQ. CDR3 bases: TGCGCCAGCAGACCTAGCGTCGGGGAGCTGTTTTTT. Amino acid sequence: CASRPSVGELFF.

The chain joins TRBV18 to TRBJ2-3; 10 bases are shared with TRBD1. V lost 3 bases to trimming and J lost 3 bases; unmatched junction nucleotides: 6. CDR1 KGHSH and CDR2 LQKENI come from the germline V gene. There are 16 residues in the CDR3. The CDR3 spells CASSPRQGAYTDTQYF. CDR3 DNA sequence: TGTGCCAGCTCACCCCGACAGGGGGCGTATACAGATACGCAGTATTTT.

The rearrangement joins TRBV5-6 to TRBJ2-3; TRBD2 matches at 7 bases. V lost 1 base to trimming and J lost 4 bases; unmatched junction nucleotides: 15. Germline values: CDR1 SGHDT, CDR2 YYEEEE. The CDR3 has 18 amino acids. The CDR3 nucleotides are TGTGCCAGCAGCTTGAGTCTAGCGGAGACCGTTCAGTCAGATACGCAGTATTTT. This translates into CASSLSLAETVQSDTQYF.

The genes are TRBV19 and TRBJ2-3; D may be TRBD1 (6 bases). Germline V lookup: CDR1 LNHDA, CDR2 SQIVND (reference sequence). This CDR3 spans 14 amino acids. The V and J ends lost 5 bases and 1 base respectively, with 10 bases between them. In DNA form, the CDR3 reads TGTGCCAGTAGTGCAGGGGCGGGCACAGATACGCAGTATTTT. This translates into CASSAGAGTDTQYF.

The V call is TRBV19, the J call TRBJ1-6; D is possibly TRBD1 (5 bases). Germline V CDR1 and CDR2: LNHDA, SQIVND (reference sequence). The CDR3 totals 14 residues. The V gene lost 5 bases and the J gene lost 9 bases, with 14 bases spanning the gap. The CDR3 loop reads CASSPAGMGSPLHF. The CDR3 nucleotides read TGTGCCAGTAGTCCCGCAGGGATGGGTTCACCCCTCCACTTT.

This clone is a singleton in its sample. The genes are TRBV6-5 and TRBJ1-4; unclear D gene. Germline V gives CDR1 MNHEY, CDR2 SVGAGI. Trimming removed 4 bases from V and 3 bases from J, with 12 bases in between. The length of the CDR3 is 15 residues. CDR3 region: CASSSRVGPNEKLFF. Here the CDR3 DNA reads TGTGCCAGCAGTTCCCGAGTTGGACCTAATGAAAAACTGTTTTTT.

J is TRBJ2-6 and V is TRBV5-1; possible D gene TRBD1, 7 bases. This CDR3 has 19 residues. Germline assignment: CDR1 SGHRS and CDR2 YFSETQ. V lost 0 bases and J 2 bases, leaving 18 bases between the germline ends. CDR3: CASSLGGTVYLTGANVLTF. The CDR3 coding sequence is TGCGCCAGCAGCTTGGGCGGGACAGTCTATTTGACTGGGGCCAACGTCCTGACTTTC.

This sequence joins TRBV30 and TRBJ2-5; 12 bases line up with TRBD2. CDR3 length: 17 residues. Germline lookup yields CDR1 GTSNPN and CDR2 SVGIG (reference sequence). V lost 3 bases and J lost 5; bases outside the gene matches: 13. The CDR3 reads CAWRDASGRAWRETQYF. CDR3 in DNA: TGTGCCTGGAGGGACGCTAGCGGGAGGGCTTGGAGGGAGACCCAGTACTTC.

This clone was found once. V gene TRBV5-1 combines with J gene TRBJ1-1; D uncertain. This CDR3 spans 14 amino acids. CDR1 and CDR2 (germline): SGHRS, YFSETQ. V lost 2 bases to trimming and J lost 2 bases, with 10 bases between them. CDR3 DNA sequence: TGCGCCAGCAGCTTCGCAGTAACTAACACTGAAGCTTTCTTT. Residues: CASSFAVTNTEAFF. The variable domain in full, with the rest retrieved from reference TRBV5-1 and TRBJ1-1, is KAGVTQTPRYLIKTRGQQVTLSCSPISGHRSVSWYQQTPGQGLQFLFEYFSETQRNKGNFPGRFSGRQFSNSRSEMNVSTLELGDSALYLCASSFAVTNTEAFFGQGTRLTVV.

The chain links TRBV18 to TRBJ1-2; D gene unclear. This CDR3 region has 13 residues. Germline CDR1 and CDR2: KGHSH and LQKENI. Trimming left V 6 bases short and J 2 bases short, with 10 bases between. The CDR3 region is CASSTLGNYGYTF. CDR3 in DNA: TGTGCCAGCTCCACCTTGGGGAACTATGGCTACACCTTC.

This chain uses TRBV2 with TRBJ1-4; 7 positions agree with TRBD1. The V segment lost 6 bases and the J segment 5 bases; nucleotides outside the gene matches: 9. CDR3 length: 15 amino acids. CDR1 SNHLY and CDR2 FYNNEI come from the germline V gene. CDR3 coding DNA: TGTGCCAGCAGACCTGACAGGGCAAGCAATGAAAAACTGTTTTTT. Amino acids: CASRPDRASNEKLFF.

The chain couples TRBV11-3 to TRBJ1-6; D is ambiguous. The CDR3 sequence is 13 residues long. The germline V and J ends were trimmed by 0 bases and 10 bases, with 7 bases remaining between them. Germline values: CDR1 SGHNT, CDR2 YENEEA. In DNA form, the CDR3 reads TGTGCCAGCAGCTTAGATCGGGTATCACCCCTCCACTTT. Its translation is CASSLDRVSPLHF.

This chain connects TRBV7-2 to TRBJ2-3; 8 bases match TRBD2. With 1 base clipped from V and 11 bases from J, the junction kept 17 bases outside the gene matches. The CDR3 runs 17 residues. Germline V CDR1 and CDR2: SGHTA, FQGNSA. The CDR3 loop reads CASSLEASSGSTFGQYF. The CDR3, as DNA: TGTGCCAGCAGCTTAGAGGCCTCGAGCGGGAGCACCTTTGGGCAGTATTTT.

The V gene is TRBV6-1, the J gene TRBJ2-7; 8 positions agree with TRBD1. CDR3 size: 13 residues. In germline, CDR1 is MNHNS, CDR2 SASEGT. V was clipped by 4 bases and J by 4 bases; unmatched bases: 3. DNA of the CDR3: TGTGCCAGCAGTGCGCGACAGGGGTACGAGCAGTACGTC. Residues: CASSARQGYEQYV.

The chain couples TRBV5-1 to TRBJ2-5, with D maybe TRBD1 (5 bases). The CDR3 totals 14 residues. The germline V gene has CDR1 SGHRS and CDR2 YFSETQ. V dropped 3 bases and J dropped 2 bases, with 11 bases sitting between them. CDR3: CASSSSTVQETQYF. DNA of the CDR3: TGCGCCAGCAGCTCATCGACAGTTCAAGAGACCCAGTACTTC.

The chain is built from TRBV7-8 and TRBJ1-5; unclear D gene. The CDR3 contains 15 residues. The ends were cut back, 3 bases at V and 6 bases at J, with 15 bases in the middle. CDR1 SGHVS and CDR2 FQNEAQ come from the germline V gene. The CDR3 here is CASSFDTRGTQPQHF. In DNA, the CDR3 is TGTGCCAGCAGCTTCGACACGCGGGGTACTCAGCCCCAGCATTTT.

The genes are TRBV5-1 and TRBJ1-1, with TRBD1 matching over 7 bases. Germline CDR1 reads SGHRS; CDR2 reads YFSETQ. V shed 5 bases, J shed 4 bases, and the junction held 11 bases outside the gene matches. The CDR3 extends over 15 amino acids. In DNA form, the CDR3 reads TGCGCCAGCAGTCCCGAGCAGGGGGGCCTCACTGAAGCTTTCTTT. It translates to CASSPEQGGLTEAFF.

This chain links TRBV29-1 with TRBJ1-2, with no clear D. Deletions cut 5 bases from V and 4 bases from J, with 11 bases between. The CDR3 covers 12 residues. CDR1 is SQVTM, CDR2 ANQGSEA, per germline. CDR3 in amino acids: CSVQQEIYGYTF. The CDR3 DNA reads TGCAGCGTTCAGCAGGAGATCTATGGCTACACCTTC.

The chain uses TRBV5-1 and TRBJ2-5; D possibly corresponds to TRBD2 (6 bases). Germline values: CDR1 SGHRS, CDR2 YFSETQ. The CDR3 extends over 16 amino acids. V gave up 3 bases and J gave up 1 base, with 16 bases separating them. The CDR3 bases are TGCGCCAGCAGCTCAGCGGCGGGGAGAAGCCAAGAGACCCAGTACTTC. This codes for CASSSAAGRSQETQYF.

The sample holds a few counts of this clone. V gene TRBV6-1 combines with J gene TRBJ2-7; the match to TRBD1 covers 9 bases. The germline V gene encodes CDR1 MNHNS and CDR2 SASEGT. The trim removed 4 bases at V and 6 bases at J, leaving 7 bases unmatched. The CDR3 length is 14 residues. The CDR3 DNA sequence: TGTGCCAGCAGTGCGGGACAGGGTGTTTTCGAGCAGTACTTC. The encoded protein is CASSAGQGVFEQYF.